A single sample is the source of the 30 T cell receptor beta chains below, sequenced in a study of T cells after yellow fever vaccination. A single record per CDR3 protein comes from TCRdb applying MiXCR to the 5' RACE reads. Of about 370,000 distinct CDR3 sequences in the sample, around 10% were seen once. The sample was PBMCs, taken on the day of the first yellow fever vaccination. The receptor source for this set is a man aged 18 to 29 who received the YFV17D yellow fever vaccine.

The V and J genes are TRBV11-1 and TRBJ2-1, with 11 positions matching TRBD2. The V segment lost 3 bases and the J segment 4 bases; nucleotides outside the gene matches: 2. The CDR3 consists of 15 residues. The germline CDR1 and CDR2 sequences are SGHAT and FQDESV (reference sequence). The CDR3 protein is CASSFSGGVYNEQFF. CDR3 sequence (DNA): TGTGCCAGCAGCTTTAGCGGGGGGGTATACAATGAGCAGTTCTTC.

V usage is TRBV5-1 and J usage is TRBJ1-1; no reliable D call. In germline, CDR1 is SGHRS, CDR2 YFSETQ. Trimming removed 1 base from V and 0 bases from J, with 7 bases in between. The CDR3 runs to 14 residues. The CDR3 DNA sequence: TGCGCCAGCAGCTTGAACAGCCTGAACACTGAAGCTTTCTTT. Encoded protein: CASSLNSLNTEAFF.

The chain combines TRBV7-9 with TRBJ2-7; TRBD2 agrees at 7 bases. In germline, CDR1 is SEHNR, CDR2 FQNEAQ (reference sequence). The CDR3 is 16 amino acids. V was clipped by 5 bases and J by 1 base; unmatched bases: 11. The CDR3 coding sequence is TGTGCCAGCAGCGGACCGGGCAGGGAGGGATCCTACGAGCAGTACTTC. Residues: CASSGPGREGSYEQYF.

This clonotype was seen a single time. V gene TRBV27 combines with J gene TRBJ2-6; possibly TRBD1 for D (6 bases). In germline, CDR1 is MNHEY, CDR2 SMNVEV (reference sequence). The CDR3 consists of 16 residues. V lost 6 bases, J lost 0 bases, and 12 bases lay in between. In nucleotides, the CDR3 is TGTGCCAGCAGCCCGGGACACACCTCTGGGGCCAACGTCCTGACTTTC. This codes for CASSPGHTSGANVLTF.

This clonotype was picked up a small number of times. The genes are TRBV7-9 and TRBJ1-6; unclear D gene. Germline V CDR1 and CDR2: SEHNR, FQNEAQ (reference sequence). There are 16 residues in the CDR3. The V gene lost 9 bases and the J gene lost 0 bases, with 15 bases spanning the gap. CDR3 loop: CARNHYSNSYNSPLHF. The CDR3 DNA reads as TGTGCCAGAAACCACTACAGCAACTCCTATAATTCACCCCTCCACTTT.

This clonotype showed up many times. This sequence joins TRBV5-1 and TRBJ2-7, with 11 nucleotides matching TRBD2. The CDR3 has 18 residues. CDR1 and CDR2 (germline): SGHRS, YFSETQ. Trimming cost V 1 base and J 2 bases; bases outside gene matches: 11. The CDR3 is CASSLRGRGLAVAYEQYF. Here the CDR3 DNA reads TGCGCCAGCAGCTTGCGCGGACGGGGACTAGCGGTAGCCTACGAGCAGTACTTC. The variable domain in full, with the rest retrieved from reference TRBV5-1 and TRBJ2-7, is KAGVTQTPRYLIKTRGQQVTLSCSPISGHRSVSWYQQTPGQGLQFLFEYFSETQRNKGNFPGRFSGRQFSNSRSEMNVSTLELGDSALYLCASSLRGRGLAVAYEQYFGPGTRLTVT.

This clonotype was detected only a few times. V gene TRBV9 combines with J gene TRBJ1-6; a weak D match, TRBD1 (6 bases). Trimming shortened V by 3 bases and J by 6 bases, and 16 bases separated the two germline ends. Germline loops: CDR1 SGDLS, CDR2 YYNGEE. The CDR3 loop spans 16 amino acids. CDR3 sequence: CASSAQDRPINSPLHF. The CDR3 DNA reads as TGTGCCAGCAGCGCCCAGGACAGACCAATTAATTCACCCCTCCACTTT. The full variable domain, rest sourced from reference TRBV9 and TRBJ1-6, is DSGVTQTPKHLITATGQRVTLRCSPRSGDLSVYWYQQSLDQGLQFLIQYYNGEERAKGNILERFSAQQFPDLHSELNLSSLELGDSALYFCASSAQDRPINSPLHFGNGTRLTVT.

The chain carries TRBV20-1 and TRBJ1-1; D ambiguous. The CDR3 is 13 amino acids. Trimming took 5 bases from V and 3 from J, leaving 13 bases between them. CDR1 and CDR2 from the germline V gene are DFQATT and SNEGSKA (reference sequence). The CDR3 DNA reads as TGCAGTGCTCCCTTTCCCTTAGACACTGAAGCTTTCTTT. Its protein product is CSAPFPLDTEAFF.

V is TRBV4-2 and J is TRBJ2-1; 10 bases map to TRBD2. Germline V gene lookup returns CDR1 LGHNA and CDR2 YNFKEQ. J gave up 6 bases and V 0 bases, and 8 bases lay outside the gene matches. The CDR3 has 17 amino acids. CDR3 amino acids: CASSQDGSGGGRNEQFF. The DNA for the CDR3 is TGTGCCAGCAGCCAAGATGGGAGCGGGGGGGGTCGCAATGAGCAGTTCTTC.

The CDR3 sequence: CASSFKDASTGELFF. In nucleotides, the CDR3 is TGCGCCAGCAGCTTTAAGGATGCGAGCACCGGGGAGCTGTTTTTT. The genes are TRBV5-1 and TRBJ2-2; D not resolved. The CDR3 is 15 amino acids. Trimming cost V 2 bases and J 4 bases, with 12 bases left between them. Germline V gene data show CDR1 as SGHRS and CDR2 as YFSETQ.

The genes are TRBV7-2 and TRBJ1-5; D not resolved. Germline-derived CDR1 and CDR2 are SGHTA and FQGNSA. This CDR3 has 13 amino acids. The V gene lost 4 bases and the J gene lost 4 bases, with 8 bases spanning the gap. The chain's CDR3 is CASSWRENQPQHF. The DNA for the CDR3 is TGTGCCAGCAGCTGGAGGGAGAATCAGCCCCAGCATTTT.

Only a few counts were recorded for this clonotype. This sequence joins TRBV11-2 and TRBJ2-1; 12 bases align to TRBD1. Losses at the gene ends were 8 bases for V and 7 bases for J; bases not matched to a gene: 9. CDR1 and CDR2 from the germline V gene are SGHAT and FQNNGV. This CDR3 contains 15 residues. This chain's CDR3 is CASLYRDRGRNEQFF. CDR3 bases: TGTGCCAGCCTCTACCGGGACAGGGGGCGAAATGAGCAGTTCTTC.

The chain is built from TRBV5-1 and TRBJ2-1, with 13 bases matching TRBD2. This CDR3 region has 17 residues. Germline V gene data show CDR1 as SGHRS and CDR2 as YFSETQ. After removal of 4 bases from V and 10 bases from J, the junction contained 14 bases not matched to a gene. The CDR3 loop is CASSPPGLAGAPGEQFF. In DNA form, the CDR3 reads TGCGCCAGCAGCCCCCCCGGACTAGCGGGGGCCCCGGGCGAGCAGTTCTTC.

In its sample, this clonotype was seen a few times. The rearrangement links TRBV19 to TRBJ1-2, with D tentatively TRBD1 (6 bases). The CDR3 is 14 amino acids. Trimming shortened V by 1 base and J by 0 bases, and 6 bases separated the two germline ends. Per the germline V gene, CDR1 is LNHDA and CDR2 is SQIVND (reference sequence). CDR3 residues: CASSIGTANYGYTF. The CDR3 nucleotides read TGTGCCAGTAGTATAGGGACAGCTAACTATGGCTACACCTTC.

The chain employs TRBV5-1 and TRBJ2-2; D may be TRBD1 or TRBD2 (5 bases each). The V gene's germline CDR1 is SGHRS and CDR2 YFSETQ. CDR3 length equals 15 residues. Trimming cost V 0 bases and J 1 base, with 7 bases left between them. Written as DNA, the CDR3 is TGCGCCAGCAGCTTGGGGGGACGGAACACCGGGGAGCTGTTTTTT. It is translated as CASSLGGRNTGELFF.

The chain has TRBV6-1 and TRBJ1-1; D perhaps matches TRBD1 (6 bases). The CDR3 spans 15 residues. With 7 bases removed from V and 5 bases from J, the gap between germline ends came to 20 bases. CDR1 MNHNS and CDR2 SASEGT come from the germline V gene. The CDR3 DNA reads as TGTGCCAGCACCTTGGGGCGGGGGCTTTTGACTGAAGCTTTCTTT. It translates to CASTLGRGLLTEAFF.

This clonotype appeared a few times. This chain uses TRBV18 with TRBJ1-2; D uncertain. Germline CDR1 and CDR2: KGHSH and LQKENI. V was trimmed by 5 bases and J by 10 bases, leaving 14 bases between them. CDR3 size: 12 residues. The CDR3 coding sequence is TGTGCCAGCTCAGAGGGCGCGTCCCCCTACACCTTC. The encoded protein is CASSEGASPYTF.

This rearrangement joins TRBV5-1 to TRBJ2-1; D unclear. This CDR3 is built from 13 residues. Germline V gene lookup returns CDR1 SGHRS and CDR2 YFSETQ. Trimming left V 1 base short and J 8 bases short, with 10 bases between. CDR3 protein: CASSLISGDEQFF. CDR3 coding DNA: TGCGCCAGCAGCTTGATCTCGGGCGATGAGCAGTTCTTC.

This clonotype was observed a handful of times. The chain uses TRBV9 and TRBJ2-1; 11 bases align to TRBD2. The J segment lost 4 bases and the V segment lost 1 base, leaving 10 bases of the junction unmatched. The CDR3 runs 18 residues. Germline assignment: CDR1 SGDLS and CDR2 YYNGEE. The CDR3, as DNA: TGTGCCAGCAGCGTAAGGGCGGGGCTAGCGGGGGGTTACAATGAGCAGTTCTTC. The encoded protein is CASSVRAGLAGGYNEQFF.

V is TRBV5-4 and J is TRBJ2-6; D is uncertain. Between the trimmed V and J ends, which lost 4 bases and 4 bases, there was a span of 15 bases. The CDR3 is 16 residues long. Germline V lookup: CDR1 SGHNT, CDR2 YYREEE (reference sequence). In DNA form, the CDR3 reads TGTGCCAGCAGCCGCGACTGGGCCAGAGGGGCCAACGTCCTGACTTTC. Encoded protein: CASSRDWARGANVLTF.

The chain is built from TRBV19 and TRBJ2-5; TRBD2 might be the D (6 bases). The CDR3 is 15 amino acids. V shed 5 bases and J shed 4 bases, with 17 bases lying between them. Germline loops: CDR1 LNHDA, CDR2 SQIVND (reference sequence). CDR3 DNA sequence: TGTGCCAGTAGTCCACGACTAGAATGGTCAGAGACCCAGTACTTC. The encoded protein is CASSPRLEWSETQYF.

This clonotype turned up a few times. J is TRBJ2-7 and V is TRBV7-2; TRBD2 agrees at 9 bases. Germline values: CDR1 SGHTA, CDR2 FQGNSA. J gave up 3 bases and V 2 bases, and 5 bases lay outside the gene matches. The CDR3 length is 15 residues. The CDR3 loop is CASSLMGGGGYEQYV. The CDR3 nucleotides are TGTGCCAGCAGCTTAATGGGCGGGGGGGGCTACGAGCAGTACGTC.

The sample holds many counts of this clonotype. One junction end does not reproduce the germline sequence, and a read error may be involved. This sequence joins TRBV5-1 and TRBJ1-2, with TRBD1 as a possible D gene (5 bases). CDR1 is SGHRS and CDR2 is YFSETQ in the germline V gene. This CDR3 is 14 amino acids long. The CDR3: CASSLGGANYGYTF. CDR3 DNA sequence: TGTGCCAGCAGCTTAGGCGGGGCCAACTATGGCTACACCTTC.

The V call is TRBV11-2, the J call TRBJ2-5, with 8 nucleotides matching TRBD2. The CDR3 spans 19 residues. The germline CDR1 and CDR2 sequences are SGHAT and FQNNGV. J lost 5 bases, V lost 4 bases, and 21 bases had no gene match. The CDR3: CASSWGFLRGASIPETQYF. As DNA, the CDR3 is TGTGCCAGCAGCTGGGGTTTCTTGCGGGGGGCTAGCATTCCGGAGACCCAGTACTTC. The full variable domain, completed using reference TRBV11-2 and TRBJ2-5, is EAGVAQSPRYKIIEKRQSVAFWCNPISGHATLYWYQQILGQGPKLLIQFQNNGVVDDSQLPKDRFSAERLKGVDSTLKIQPAKLEDSAVYLCASSWGFLRGASIPETQYFGPGTRLLVL.

This clonotype turned up a few times. The V and J genes are TRBV3-1 and TRBJ2-2; D unresolved. This CDR3 has 11 residues. Germline V lookup: CDR1 LGHDT, CDR2 YNNKEL (reference sequence). The germline V and J ends were trimmed by 1 base and 9 bases, with 3 bases remaining between them. The CDR3 DNA reads TGTGCCAGCAGCCAAGGCCGGGAGCTGTTTTTT. Translation: CASSQGRELFF.

The chain combines TRBV7-6 with TRBJ2-1; TRBD2 matches at 12 bases. V shed 2 bases and J 9 bases; nucleotides not matched to a gene: 5. CDR3 length equals 15 residues. CDR1 is SGHVS and CDR2 is FNYEAQ in the germline V gene. CDR3 sequence (DNA): TGTGCCAGCAGCTTATCACTAGCGGGGGGCGGTGAGCAGTTCTTC. Translation: CASSLSLAGGGEQFF.

J is TRBJ2-1 and V is TRBV18; 8 nucleotides line up with TRBD2. V lost 5 bases and J lost 0; bases outside the gene matches: 6. This CDR3 spans 16 amino acids. CDR1 is KGHSH and CDR2 is LQKENI in the germline V gene. The CDR3 region is CASSEIAGSSYNEQFF. CDR3 in DNA: TGTGCCAGCTCAGAGATAGCGGGGAGCTCCTACAATGAGCAGTTCTTC.

This clonotype was seen only a few times. The chain recombines TRBV7-9 with TRBJ2-3, with TRBD2 matching 8 bases. Germline CDR1 is SEHNR and CDR2 is FQNEAQ (reference sequence). The junction had 12 bases not matched to a gene; V was cut back by 5 bases and J by 2 bases. The CDR3 is 17 residues long. CDR3 region: CASSQRGSGVTTDTQYF. CDR3 bases: TGTGCCAGCAGCCAACGAGGTAGCGGGGTTACCACAGATACGCAGTATTTT.

This chain uses TRBV5-1 with TRBJ2-7; D gene unclear. Germline assignment: CDR1 SGHRS and CDR2 YFSETQ. The CDR3 spans 15 residues. The V and J ends lost 0 bases and 3 bases respectively, with 13 bases between them. The CDR3 bases are TGCGCCAGCAGCTTGGAGGCAGGAAGAAACTACGAGCAGTACTTC. It codes for CASSLEAGRNYEQYF.

At least ten counts were recorded for this clonotype. This chain uses TRBV7-2 with TRBJ1-5; no definite D call. Per the germline V gene, CDR1 is SGHTA and CDR2 is FQGNSA. The CDR3 sequence is 14 residues long. V lost 4 bases and J 0 bases, leaving 7 bases between the germline ends. CDR3 bases: TGTGCCAGCAGCTCGCGGTATAGCAATCAGCCCCAGCATTTT. It translates to CASSSRYSNQPQHF.